The entry that follows covers one T cell receptor (beta chain) sequence. Between the trimmed V and J ends, which lost 2 bases and 5 bases, there was a span of 16 bases. CDR3 size: 16 residues. Looked up from germline, CDR1 is GTSNPN and CDR2 is SVGIG (reference sequence). The authors' processing: From reference gene primer amplification, estimates of nucleated cell counts were derived. Method: immunoSEQ multiplex PCR; TCRdb's copy keeps in-frame clones and lacks some. V, J and clone size are taken as reported in that table, and D and trimming were inferred from the DNA itself. The table includes around 300,000 clones, roughly 89% detected once. This entry comes from a study of blood T cell repertoires in COVID-19. Study summary: PBMCs, B-cell-depleted T cells, or T cells were the source of the cDNA or gDNA that made up the material.

Clinical history reported by participants formed the basis on which cohorts were assigned. V gene TRBV30 combines with J gene TRBJ1-6; D may be TRBD1 (6 bases). The TCR was taken from a middle-aged woman who had recovered from COVID-19. The sample comprised PBMCs or T cells enriched from blood (not recorded which). CDR3 sequence (DNA): TGTGCCTGGAGTTCTTTCGGGACAAGCCATAATTCACCCCTCCACTTT. This encodes CAWSSFGTSHNSPLHF.